These 11 T cell receptor beta chains were sequenced from one sample in a study of identifying expanded T cells in peripheral blood. Method: immunoSEQ multiplex PCR; TCRdb's copy keeps in-frame clones and lacks some. Of about 110,000 clones listed, about 88% were seen once; the top ten hold more than 6.5%. Sequenced: blood. Every receptor here comes from a person between 18 and 75 years old in good health.

The chain uses TRBV5-4 and TRBJ2-5; 9 bases fit TRBD1. This CDR3 spans 15 amino acids. The V segment lost 4 bases and the J segment 2 bases; nucleotides outside the gene matches: 6. Germline V gene data show CDR1 as SGHNT and CDR2 as YYREEE (reference sequence). The CDR3 region has the DNA TGTGCCAGCAGCGTGGGGACAGGGCTGCAAGAGACCCAGTACTTC. Protein sequence: CASSVGTGLQETQYF.

The gene calls are TRBV7-9 and TRBJ2-3; D possibly matches TRBD1 or TRBD2 (5 bases each). The CDR3 is made up of 13 amino acids. The V and J ends lost 4 bases and 3 bases respectively, with 8 bases between them. Germline V gives CDR1 SEHNR, CDR2 FQNEAQ (reference sequence). DNA of the CDR3: TGTGCCAGCAGCTGGGACGGGACAGATACGCAGTATTTT. Its protein product is CASSWDGTDTQYF.

V usage is TRBV6-5 and J usage is TRBJ1-6; D gene uncertain. Between the trimmed V and J ends, which lost 6 bases and 5 bases, there was a span of 8 bases. Germline V CDR1 and CDR2: MNHEY, SVGAGI. This CDR3 region has 13 residues. The CDR3 reads CASRTLDNSPLHF. In DNA, the CDR3 is TGTGCCAGCAGGACACTAGATAATTCACCCCTCCACTTT.

The chain employs TRBV5-6 and TRBJ2-2; D might be TRBD1 (7 bases). In germline, CDR1 is SGHDT, CDR2 YYEEEE. The CDR3 covers 16 residues. Trimming removed 4 bases at V and 5 bases at J, with 18 bases between. The CDR3 DNA reads as TGTGCCAGCAGCCGAGGGACGACAGGGACTACCGGGGAGCTGTTTTTT. As protein: CASSRGTTGTTGELFF.

The CDR3 DNA sequence: TGCGCCAGCAGCCCGGGAGTACGAGAGACCCAGTACTTC. Residues: CASSPGVRETQYF. The chain couples TRBV5-1 to TRBJ2-5; D is perhaps TRBD2 (6 bases). V dropped 4 bases and J dropped 4 bases, with 11 bases sitting between them. The germline V gene encodes CDR1 SGHRS and CDR2 YFSETQ. CDR3 length equals 13 residues.

The gene calls are TRBV19 and TRBJ2-3, with 9 positions matching TRBD2. V lost 7 bases and J lost 1; bases outside the gene matches: 3. CDR1 LNHDA and CDR2 SQIVND come from the germline V gene (reference sequence). CDR3 length: 14 amino acids. For the CDR3, the DNA is TGTGCCAGTAAGCTAGCGGGGCGCACAGATACGCAGTATTTT. Amino acids: CASKLAGRTDTQYF.

This chain uses TRBV2 with TRBJ2-2; D not resolved. The V gene lost 5 bases and the J gene lost 1 base, with 8 bases spanning the gap. In germline, CDR1 is SNHLY, CDR2 FYNNEI. This CDR3 has 14 residues. In DNA, the CDR3 is TGTGCCAGCAGTAGGCAGGAGAACACCGGGGAGCTGTTTTTT. Translated, it gives CASSRQENTGELFF.

CDR3 nucleotide sequence: TGTGCCAGCTCACCGACGGGACAGGGGGCCTGGGAGCAGTACTTC. Translating it yields CASSPTGQGAWEQYF. V gene TRBV18 combines with J gene TRBJ2-7; TRBD1 matches 12 bases. CDR3 length equals 15 residues. The V segment lost 3 bases and the J segment 7 bases; nucleotides outside the gene matches: 7. Germline CDR1 KGHSH, CDR2 LQKENI.

The chain carries TRBV28 and TRBJ1-2; D unresolved. Trimming removed 2 bases from V and 4 bases from J, with 8 bases in between. CDR1 and CDR2 (germline): MDHEN, SYDVKM. This CDR3 is 13 amino acids long. CDR3 DNA: TGTGCCAGCAGTTTACAGGCCCTCTATGGCTACACCTTC. Translated, it gives CASSLQALYGYTF.

The gene calls are TRBV7-8 and TRBJ1-1; unclear D gene. Trimming left V 1 base short and J 4 bases short, with 10 bases between. The CDR3 totals 14 residues. CDR1 and CDR2 from the germline V gene are SGHVS and FQNEAQ. This chain's CDR3 is CASSLVRLSTEAFF. DNA of the CDR3: TGTGCCAGCAGCTTAGTTAGGCTGTCCACTGAAGCTTTCTTT.

The V and J genes are TRBV7-2 and TRBJ2-7, with D unresolved. Germline CDR1 SGHTA, CDR2 FQGNSA. CDR3 length: 11 amino acids. Trimming stripped 4 bases from V and 3 bases from J, with 4 bases between. CDR3 sequence (DNA): TGTGCCAGCAGCTACCTCTACGAGCAGTACTTC. Translated, it gives CASSYLYEQYF.